The sequence of this T cell receptor beta chain was determined in a study of spatial heterogeneity in lung cancer. In the study overall: There were, on average, more than eight raw-read appearances for each unique TCR and UMI combination.

TCR cDNA molecules each had a unique molecular identifier. TCRdb ran MiXCR on the 5' RACE reads and lists one entry per CDR3 protein. The sample includes tens of thousands of distinct CDR3 sequences, around 5.2% of them seen just once. The time point was: sample taken at primary tumor resection. No cells were sorted before sequencing. The whole RNA sequenced was extracted from tumor, nontumor lung or frozen PBMC. The donors were approximately 65 patients with non-small cell lung cancer that was early-stage and untreated. The CDR3 totals 11 residues. Deletions cut 8 bases from V and 5 bases from J, with 9 bases between. CDR1 MNHEY and CDR2 SVGAGI come from the germline V gene. Ten or more counts support this clonotype.

The rearrangement links TRBV6-5 to TRBJ2-5, with D tentatively TRBD1 or TRBD2 (5 bases each). This receptor was taken from a female donor with early-stage non-small cell lung cancer. This sample comprised PBMCs, obtained at surgery. The CDR3 DNA sequence: TGTGCCAGCCAACGGGGCGAGACCCAGTACTTC. This gives the protein CASQRGETQYF.